This T cell receptor (beta chain) was obtained from a study of human T cells and chemical hapten exposure (dated by TCRdb to about 2021). As for the study more broadly: For sensitization, 2% DPC in acetone was applied to an approximately 2 cm by approximately 2 cm area of upper inner arm skin. Throughout the approximately 25-week study period, patients were also given weekly therapeutic DPC doses on the scalp. Patch testing was done on the upper back using Finn chambers containing 0.01% DPC, and results were scored after 6 days according to International Contact Dermatitis Research Group standards. The patient cohort, mostly female, included alopecia areata with under or over 50% scalp involvement, alopecia totalis and alopecia universalis. Libraries were combined into a pool for sequencing, and differences in TCR yield between samples came mainly from small differences in library volumes within the pool. This study followed changes in the peripheral blood TCR repertoire in vivo during primary and secondary sensitization of alopecia patients to the hapten diphenylcyclopropenone (DPC). Patient blood was sampled pre-sensitization (week 0) and at 2, 6 and about 24 weeks after DPC sensitization. Approximately 28 alopecia patients provided blood for TCR sequencing at one to four time points (pre-sensitization, 2, 6 and 24 weeks). Points the paper makes about the study in general: DPC sensitization did not change the number of TCRs with a frequency above 1 in 1000, and there was no evidence of changes in global repertoire structure. Because every patient had alopecia, a presumed autoimmune disease, the patients' immune response might differ from that of healthy individuals. Patch test score was positively correlated with the number of PT1 expanded TCRs, with significance at thresholds 8, 16 and 32 but not at 4. After repeated subsampling, the strength of the expansion versus patch-test correlation and the threshold at which it became significant changed. Expanded TCRs formed significantly more large CDR3 similarity clusters than pre-sensitization or healthy control sets, consistent with antigen-driven responses.

The time point label of this sample denotes: patch test 1, 2 weeks after DPC sensitization. Read against the paper, the sample's treatment or condition label means: therapeutic diphenylcyclopropenone sensitization with weekly scalp DPC. At every patch-test visit, the blood draw took place before the patch test was put on. Patients were eligible if aged 18 to 70, diagnosed with alopecia and judged suitable for DPC therapy, and pregnant patients were excluded. Total RNA was isolated from unfractionated whole blood collected in Tempus Blood RNA tubes. The CDR3 contains 14 residues, cysteine and phenylalanine counted. Just CDR3 DNA is preserved here, 42 bases in frame from base 1. CDR1 and CDR2 (KGHSH, LQKENI) derive from the germline V gene. Cut back by 2 bases and 3 bases, the V and J ends lie 11 bases apart. Receptor libraries were prepared by RACE. TCRdb lists the instrument as NextSeq 500. During library preparation, unique molecular identifiers were attached to individual cDNA molecules so that TCRs could be counted in a quantitative, reproducible way. Both TCR alpha and TCR beta chains were sequenced from each blood RNA sample. In the authors' own workflow: Samples had a median of 95,638 TCRs, with a range from about 20,000 to 690,600. The Decombinator software suite was used to annotate V, J and CDR3 in the TCR reads. Every sample was subsampled to the same number of TCRs (28,000) for the PS versus PT1 abundance plots. TCRs were defined as expanded if absent before sensitization and observed at least eight times at the 2-week time point. Clones were called with MiXCR by TCRdb after fastp trimmed the public reads at Q25, and only in-frame beta chains were retained. Rows are unified per CDR3 protein, each entry keeping the most common DNA and genes. TCRdb's processing, not the authors', yielded these V and J calls. Across this sample there are about 120,000 distinct CDR3 sequences, with around 10% seen only once. The top ten clones comprise 1.1% to 1.5% of the sample.

This clonotype was counted only a few times. Which antigen it targets is not known. No per-base quality is available; no much larger clone lies one base away. The sample here was whole blood, taken in connection with sensitization to the hapten diphenylcyclopropenone (DPC). Rearrangement joined TRBV18 to TRBJ2-7, with a tentative D gene TRBD2 over 6 matching bases. The sequence came from a woman between 45 and 65 years old with alopecia areata. Some clones in this sample may be carry-over from other donors' samples. The DNA sequence is given as TGTGCCAGCTCACCAGGAGGGCTTGGCTACGAGCAGTACTTC. This gives the protein CASSPGGLGYEQYF.